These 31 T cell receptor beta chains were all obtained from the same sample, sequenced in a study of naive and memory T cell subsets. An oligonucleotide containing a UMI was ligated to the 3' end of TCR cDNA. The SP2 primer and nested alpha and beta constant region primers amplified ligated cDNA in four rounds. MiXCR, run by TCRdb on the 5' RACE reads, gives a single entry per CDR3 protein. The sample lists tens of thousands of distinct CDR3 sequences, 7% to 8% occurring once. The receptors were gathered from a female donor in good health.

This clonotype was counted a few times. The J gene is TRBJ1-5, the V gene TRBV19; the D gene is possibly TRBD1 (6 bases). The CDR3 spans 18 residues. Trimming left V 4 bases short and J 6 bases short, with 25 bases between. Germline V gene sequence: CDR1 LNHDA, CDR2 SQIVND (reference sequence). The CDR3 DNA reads TGTGCCAGTAGTACGGGGACCATAGCAGGGGTGGGACGTCAGCCCCAGCATTTT. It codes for CASSTGTIAGVGRQPQHF. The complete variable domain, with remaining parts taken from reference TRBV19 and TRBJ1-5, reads DGGITQSPKYLFRKEGQNVTLSCEQNLNHDAMYWYRQDPGQGLRLIYYSQIVNDFQKGDIAEGYSVSREKKESFPLTVTSAQKNPTAFYLCASSTGTIAGVGRQPQHFGDGTRLSIL.

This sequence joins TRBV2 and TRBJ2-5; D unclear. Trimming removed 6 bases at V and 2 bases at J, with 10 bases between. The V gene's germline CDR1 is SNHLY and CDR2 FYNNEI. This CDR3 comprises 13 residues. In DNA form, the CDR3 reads TGTGCCAGCAGGGGTGGCTGGCAAGAGACCCAGTACTTC. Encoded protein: CASRGGWQETQYF.

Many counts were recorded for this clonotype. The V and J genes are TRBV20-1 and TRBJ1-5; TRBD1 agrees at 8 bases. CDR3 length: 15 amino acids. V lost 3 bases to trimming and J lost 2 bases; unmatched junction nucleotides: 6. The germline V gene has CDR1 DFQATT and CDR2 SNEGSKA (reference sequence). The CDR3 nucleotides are TGCAGTGCTAGGGCAGGGGGCAACGGCAATCAGCCCCAGCATTTT. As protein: CSARAGGNGNQPQHF.

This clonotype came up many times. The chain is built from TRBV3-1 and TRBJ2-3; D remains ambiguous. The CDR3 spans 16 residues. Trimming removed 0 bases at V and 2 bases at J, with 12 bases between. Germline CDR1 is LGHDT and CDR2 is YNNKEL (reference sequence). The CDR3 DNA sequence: TGTGCCAGCAGCCAAGATCTCCAGGAATTCACAGATACGCAGTATTTT. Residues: CASSQDLQEFTDTQYF.

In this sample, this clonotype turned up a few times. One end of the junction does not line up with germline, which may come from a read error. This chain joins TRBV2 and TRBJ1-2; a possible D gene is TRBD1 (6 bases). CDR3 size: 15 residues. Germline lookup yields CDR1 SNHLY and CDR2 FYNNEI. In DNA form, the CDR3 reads TGTGCCAGCAGGGAAGACAGGACCTCCAACTATGGCTACACCTTC. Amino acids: CASREDRTSNYGYTF.

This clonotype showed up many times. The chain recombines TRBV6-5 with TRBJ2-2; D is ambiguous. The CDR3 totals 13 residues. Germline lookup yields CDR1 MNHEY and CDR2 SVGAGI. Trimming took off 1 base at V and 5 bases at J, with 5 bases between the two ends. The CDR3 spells CASSYYLTGELFF. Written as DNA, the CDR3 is TGTGCCAGCAGTTACTATTTGACCGGGGAGCTGTTTTTT.

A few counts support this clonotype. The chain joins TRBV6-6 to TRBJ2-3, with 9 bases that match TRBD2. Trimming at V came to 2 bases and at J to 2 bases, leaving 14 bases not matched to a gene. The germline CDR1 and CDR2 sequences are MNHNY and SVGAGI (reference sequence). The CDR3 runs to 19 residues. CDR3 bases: TGTGCCAGCAGTTACGTCTGGCGGGAGGGCCGGGTTCACACAGATACGCAGTATTTT. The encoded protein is CASSYVWREGRVHTDTQYF.

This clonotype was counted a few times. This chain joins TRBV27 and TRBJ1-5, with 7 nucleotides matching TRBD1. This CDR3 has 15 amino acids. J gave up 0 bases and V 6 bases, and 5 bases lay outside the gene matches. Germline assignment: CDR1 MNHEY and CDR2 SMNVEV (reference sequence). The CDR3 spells CASSLQGYSNQPQHF. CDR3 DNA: TGTGCCAGCAGCTTACAGGGGTATAGCAATCAGCCCCAGCATTTT.

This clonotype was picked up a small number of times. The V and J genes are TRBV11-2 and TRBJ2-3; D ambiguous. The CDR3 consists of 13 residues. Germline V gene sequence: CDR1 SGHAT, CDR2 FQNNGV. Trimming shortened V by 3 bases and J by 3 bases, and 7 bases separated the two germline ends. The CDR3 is CASSFVGTDTQYF. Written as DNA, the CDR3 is TGTGCCAGCAGCTTTGTCGGAACAGATACGCAGTATTTT.

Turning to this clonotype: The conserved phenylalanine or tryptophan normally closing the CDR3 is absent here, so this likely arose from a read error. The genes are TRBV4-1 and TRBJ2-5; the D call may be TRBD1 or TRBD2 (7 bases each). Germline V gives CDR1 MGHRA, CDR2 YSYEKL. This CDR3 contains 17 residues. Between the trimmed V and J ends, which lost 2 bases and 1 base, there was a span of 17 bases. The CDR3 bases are TGCGCCAGCAGCCAAACGGCGGCAGGGGGGGTCCAAGAGACCCAGTACCTC. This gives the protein CASSQTAAGGVQETQYL.

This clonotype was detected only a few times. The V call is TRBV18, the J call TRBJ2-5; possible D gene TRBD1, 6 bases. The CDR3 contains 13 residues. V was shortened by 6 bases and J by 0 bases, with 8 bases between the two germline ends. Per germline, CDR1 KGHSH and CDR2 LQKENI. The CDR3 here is CASSRQDQETQYF. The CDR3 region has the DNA TGTGCCAGCTCTCGACAGGACCAAGAGACCCAGTACTTC.

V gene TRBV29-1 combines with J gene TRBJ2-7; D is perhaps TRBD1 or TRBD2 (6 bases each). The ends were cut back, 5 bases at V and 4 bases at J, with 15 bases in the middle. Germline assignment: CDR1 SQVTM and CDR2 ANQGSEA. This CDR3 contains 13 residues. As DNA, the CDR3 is TGCAGCGTTCTACAAACAGGGAGGTACGAGCAGTACTTC. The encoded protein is CSVLQTGRYEQYF.

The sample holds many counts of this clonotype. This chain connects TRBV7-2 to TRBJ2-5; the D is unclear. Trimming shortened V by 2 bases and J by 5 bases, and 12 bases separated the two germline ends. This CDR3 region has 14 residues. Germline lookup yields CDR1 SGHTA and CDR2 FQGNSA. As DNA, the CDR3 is TGTGCCAGCAGCTTATTCGGCCAGTCGGAGACCCAGTACTTC. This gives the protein CASSLFGQSETQYF.

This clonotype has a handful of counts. CDR3: CSVKGAGSYNEQFF. In nucleotides, the CDR3 is TGCAGCGTCAAGGGGGCAGGCTCCTACAATGAGCAGTTCTTC. The chain couples TRBV29-1 to TRBJ2-1; TRBD1 agrees at 7 bases. There are 14 residues in the CDR3. Germline assignment: CDR1 SQVTM and CDR2 ANQGSEA. The V and J ends lost 6 bases and 0 bases, in that order; junction bases with no gene match: 5.

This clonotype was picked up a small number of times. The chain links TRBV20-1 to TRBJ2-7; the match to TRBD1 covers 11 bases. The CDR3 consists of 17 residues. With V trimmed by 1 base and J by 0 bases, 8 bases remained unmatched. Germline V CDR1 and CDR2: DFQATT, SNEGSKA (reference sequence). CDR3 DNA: TGCAGTGCTAGAGGAAAAAGGACAGGGGGCTTCTCCTACGAGCAGTACTTC. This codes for CSARGKRTGGFSYEQYF.

The CDR3 sequence is CASSLGTGTANTEAFF. CDR3 coding DNA: TGCGCCAGCAGCTTGGGAACCGGGACAGCAAACACTGAAGCTTTCTTT. This chain uses TRBV5-1 with TRBJ1-1; TRBD1 agrees at 7 bases. Unmatched junction bases numbered 7, after V lost 0 bases and J lost 2 bases. CDR1 and CDR2 from the germline V gene are SGHRS and YFSETQ. This CDR3 has 16 residues.

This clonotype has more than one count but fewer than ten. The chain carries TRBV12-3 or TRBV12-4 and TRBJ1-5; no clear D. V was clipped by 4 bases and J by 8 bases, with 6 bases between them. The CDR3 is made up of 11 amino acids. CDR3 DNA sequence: TGTGCCAGCAGTTCCGGGGAGCCCCAGCATTTT. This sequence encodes CASSSGEPQHF.

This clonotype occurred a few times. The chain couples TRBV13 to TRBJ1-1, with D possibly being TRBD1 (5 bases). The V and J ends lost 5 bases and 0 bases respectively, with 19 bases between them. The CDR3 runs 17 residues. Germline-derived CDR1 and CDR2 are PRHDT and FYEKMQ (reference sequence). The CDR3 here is CASSPGGIRGVNTEAFF. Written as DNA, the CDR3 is TGTGCCAGCAGCCCCGGCGGTATTAGGGGTGTGAACACTGAAGCTTTCTTT.

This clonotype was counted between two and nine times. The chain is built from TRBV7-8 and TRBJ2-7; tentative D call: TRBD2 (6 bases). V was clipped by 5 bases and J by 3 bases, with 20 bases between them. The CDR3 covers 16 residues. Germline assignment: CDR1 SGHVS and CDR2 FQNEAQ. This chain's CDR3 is CASSSPGGRPDYEQYF. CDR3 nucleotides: TGTGCCAGCAGCAGTCCCGGGGGACGTCCGGACTACGAGCAGTACTTC.

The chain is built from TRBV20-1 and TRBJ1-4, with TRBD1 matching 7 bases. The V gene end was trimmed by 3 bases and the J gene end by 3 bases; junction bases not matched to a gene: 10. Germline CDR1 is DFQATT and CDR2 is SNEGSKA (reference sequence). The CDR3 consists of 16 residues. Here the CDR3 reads CSARTGPSRANEKLFF. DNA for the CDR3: TGCAGTGCTAGGACAGGGCCAAGCCGAGCTAATGAAAAACTGTTTTTT.

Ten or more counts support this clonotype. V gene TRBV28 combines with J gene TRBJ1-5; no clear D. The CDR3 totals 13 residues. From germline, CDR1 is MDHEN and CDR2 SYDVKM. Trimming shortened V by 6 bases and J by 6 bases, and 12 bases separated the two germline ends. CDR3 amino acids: CASSHGYSQPQHF. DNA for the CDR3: TGTGCCAGCAGCCACGGATATTCTCAGCCCCAGCATTTT.

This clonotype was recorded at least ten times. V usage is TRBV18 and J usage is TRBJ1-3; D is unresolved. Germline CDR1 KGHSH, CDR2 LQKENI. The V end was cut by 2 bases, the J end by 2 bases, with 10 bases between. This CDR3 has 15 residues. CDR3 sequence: CASSPGVDPGNTIYF. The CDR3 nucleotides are TGTGCCAGCTCACCAGGGGTTGACCCTGGAAACACCATATATTTT.

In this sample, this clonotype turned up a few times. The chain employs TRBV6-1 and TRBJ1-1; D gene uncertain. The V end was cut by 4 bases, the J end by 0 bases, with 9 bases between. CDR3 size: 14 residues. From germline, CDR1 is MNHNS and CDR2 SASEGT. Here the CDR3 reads CASSGAAMNTEAFF. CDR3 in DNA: TGTGCCAGCAGTGGAGCGGCAATGAACACTGAAGCTTTCTTT.

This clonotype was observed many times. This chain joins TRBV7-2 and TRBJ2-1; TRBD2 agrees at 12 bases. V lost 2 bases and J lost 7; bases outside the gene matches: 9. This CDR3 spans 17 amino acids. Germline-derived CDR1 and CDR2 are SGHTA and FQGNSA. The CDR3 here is CASSLLASGGASNEQFF. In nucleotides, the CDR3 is TGTGCCAGCAGCTTATTGGCTAGCGGGGGGGCTAGTAATGAGCAGTTCTTC.

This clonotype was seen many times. The CDR3 sequence is CASSPWVRGNQPQHF. The DNA of the CDR3 is TGTGCCAGCAGTCCGTGGGTCCGTGGAAATCAGCCCCAGCATTTT. The V and J genes are TRBV2 and TRBJ1-5; D call uncertain. Trimming shortened V by 5 bases and J by 4 bases, and 15 bases separated the two germline ends. The CDR3 is 15 residues long. Germline CDR1 SNHLY, CDR2 FYNNEI.

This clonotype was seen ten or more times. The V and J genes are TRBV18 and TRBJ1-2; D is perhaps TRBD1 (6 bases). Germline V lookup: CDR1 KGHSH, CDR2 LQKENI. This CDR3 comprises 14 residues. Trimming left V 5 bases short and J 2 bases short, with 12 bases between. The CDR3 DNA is TGTGCCAGCTCAGCGGGGGCAGGGAACTATGGCTACACCTTC. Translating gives CASSAGAGNYGYTF.

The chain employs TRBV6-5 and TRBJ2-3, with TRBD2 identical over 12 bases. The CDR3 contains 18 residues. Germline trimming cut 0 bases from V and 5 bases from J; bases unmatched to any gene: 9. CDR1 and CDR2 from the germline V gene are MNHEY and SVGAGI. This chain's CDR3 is CASSYSGLAGKKIDTQYF. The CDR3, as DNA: TGTGCCAGCAGTTACTCCGGACTAGCGGGGAAGAAGATAGATACGCAGTATTTT.

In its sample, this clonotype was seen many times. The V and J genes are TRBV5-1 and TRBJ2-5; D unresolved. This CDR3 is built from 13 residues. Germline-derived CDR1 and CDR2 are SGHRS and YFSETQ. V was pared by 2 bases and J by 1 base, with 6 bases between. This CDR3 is CASSFITQETQYF. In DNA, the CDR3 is TGCGCCAGCAGCTTCATTACCCAAGAGACCCAGTACTTC.

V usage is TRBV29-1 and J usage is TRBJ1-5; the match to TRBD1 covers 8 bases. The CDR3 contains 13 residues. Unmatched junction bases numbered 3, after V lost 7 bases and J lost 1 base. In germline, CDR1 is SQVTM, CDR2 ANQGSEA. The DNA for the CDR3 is TGCAGCGCAGGGACAGGAAGCAATCAGCCCCAGCATTTT. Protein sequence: CSAGTGSNQPQHF.

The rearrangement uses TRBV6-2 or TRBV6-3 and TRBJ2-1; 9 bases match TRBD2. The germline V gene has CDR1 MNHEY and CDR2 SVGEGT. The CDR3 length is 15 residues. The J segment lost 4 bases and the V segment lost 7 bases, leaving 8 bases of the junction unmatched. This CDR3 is CASTDSGRRYNEQFF. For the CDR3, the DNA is TGTGCCAGCACCGATAGCGGGAGAAGATACAATGAGCAGTTCTTC.

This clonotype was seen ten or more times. The CDR3 DNA sequence: TGCAGTGCTAGAGTGGAACAGAGCAATCAGCCCCAGCATTTT. Translation gives CSARVEQSNQPQHF. V is TRBV20-1 and J is TRBJ1-5; D is undetermined. The CDR3 has 14 amino acids. Germline values: CDR1 DFQATT, CDR2 SNEGSKA (reference sequence). The V end lost 1 base, the J end lost 1 base, and 8 bases lay between the germline ends.